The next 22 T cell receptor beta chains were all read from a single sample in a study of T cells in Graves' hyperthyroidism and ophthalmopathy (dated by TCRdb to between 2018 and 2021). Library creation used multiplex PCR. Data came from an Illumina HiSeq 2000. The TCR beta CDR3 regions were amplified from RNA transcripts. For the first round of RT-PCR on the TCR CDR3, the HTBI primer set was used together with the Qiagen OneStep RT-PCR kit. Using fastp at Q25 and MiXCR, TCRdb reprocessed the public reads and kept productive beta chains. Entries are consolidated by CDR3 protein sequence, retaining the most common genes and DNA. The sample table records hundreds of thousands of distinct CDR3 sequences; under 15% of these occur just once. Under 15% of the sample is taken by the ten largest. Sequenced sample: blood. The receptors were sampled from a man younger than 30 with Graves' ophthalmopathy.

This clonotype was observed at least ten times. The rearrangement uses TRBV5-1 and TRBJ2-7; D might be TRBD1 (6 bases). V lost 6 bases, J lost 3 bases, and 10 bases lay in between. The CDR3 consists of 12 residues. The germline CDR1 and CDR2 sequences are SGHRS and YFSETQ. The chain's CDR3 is CASKDSIYEQYF. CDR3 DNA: TGCGCCAGCAAGGACAGTATCTACGAGCAGTACTTC.

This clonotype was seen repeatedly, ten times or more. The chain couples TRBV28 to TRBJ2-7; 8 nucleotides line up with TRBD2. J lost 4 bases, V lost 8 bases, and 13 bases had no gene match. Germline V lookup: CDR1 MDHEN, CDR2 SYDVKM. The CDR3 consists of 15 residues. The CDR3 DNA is TGTGCCAGCTTACCCCTTGCGGGAGGAAAATACGAGCAGTACTTC. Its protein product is CASLPLAGGKYEQYF.

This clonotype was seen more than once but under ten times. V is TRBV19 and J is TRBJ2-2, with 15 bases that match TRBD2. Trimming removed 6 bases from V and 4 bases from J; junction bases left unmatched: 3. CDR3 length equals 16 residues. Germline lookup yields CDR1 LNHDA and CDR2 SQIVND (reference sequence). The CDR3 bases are TGTGCCAGTAGAGTGGGACTAGCGGGGGGCACCGGGGAGCTGTTTTTT. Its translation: CASRVGLAGGTGELFF.

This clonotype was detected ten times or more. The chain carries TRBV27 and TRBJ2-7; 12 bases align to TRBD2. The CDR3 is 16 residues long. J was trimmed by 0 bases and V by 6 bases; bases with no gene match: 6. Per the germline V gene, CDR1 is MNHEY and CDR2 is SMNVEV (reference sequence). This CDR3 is CASRHTSGRYSYEQYF. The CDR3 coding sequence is TGTGCCAGCAGGCATACTAGCGGGAGGTACTCCTACGAGCAGTACTTC.

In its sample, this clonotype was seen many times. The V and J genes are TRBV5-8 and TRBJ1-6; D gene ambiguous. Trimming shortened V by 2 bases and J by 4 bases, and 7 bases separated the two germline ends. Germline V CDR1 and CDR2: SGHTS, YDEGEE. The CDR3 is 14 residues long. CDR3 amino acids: CASSFRSYNSPLHF. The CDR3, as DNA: TGTGCCAGCAGCTTTCGGTCGTATAATTCACCCCTCCACTTT.

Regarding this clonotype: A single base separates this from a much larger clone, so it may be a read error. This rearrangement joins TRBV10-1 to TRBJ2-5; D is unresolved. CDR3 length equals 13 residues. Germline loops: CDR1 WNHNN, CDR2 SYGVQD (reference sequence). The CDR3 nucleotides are TGCGTCAGCAGTGAGTCCCAACAAGAGACCCAGTACTTC. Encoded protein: CVSSESQQETQYF.

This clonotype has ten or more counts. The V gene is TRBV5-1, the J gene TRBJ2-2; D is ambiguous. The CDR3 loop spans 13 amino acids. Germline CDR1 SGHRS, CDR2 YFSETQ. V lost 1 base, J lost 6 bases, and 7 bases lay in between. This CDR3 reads CASSLSGPGELFF. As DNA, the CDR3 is TGCGCCAGCAGCTTGTCTGGTCCCGGGGAGCTGTTTTTT.

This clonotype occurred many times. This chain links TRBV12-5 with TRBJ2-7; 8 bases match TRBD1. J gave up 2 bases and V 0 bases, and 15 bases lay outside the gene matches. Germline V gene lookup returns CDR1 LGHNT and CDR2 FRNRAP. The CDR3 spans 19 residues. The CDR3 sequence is CASGLVRTGRFSLTYEQYF. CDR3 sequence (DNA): TGTGCTAGTGGTTTGGTTCGGACAGGGCGGTTCTCCCTCACCTACGAGCAGTACTTC.

The CDR3 DNA sequence: TGTGCCATCAAGGACTATGGCTACACCTTC. It specifies CAIKDYGYTF. V gene TRBV10-3 combines with J gene TRBJ1-2; the D is unclear. Trimming took off 7 bases at V and 3 bases at J, with 3 bases between the two ends. CDR1 is ENHRY, CDR2 SYGVKD, per germline. The CDR3 has 10 residues.

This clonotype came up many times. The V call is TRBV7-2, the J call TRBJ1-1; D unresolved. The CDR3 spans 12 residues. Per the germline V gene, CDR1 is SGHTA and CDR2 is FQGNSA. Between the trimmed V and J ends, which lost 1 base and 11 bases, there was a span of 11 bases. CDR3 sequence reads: CASSLVGRRAFF. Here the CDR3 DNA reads TGTGCCAGCAGCTTAGTGGGGAGGAGGGCTTTCTTT.

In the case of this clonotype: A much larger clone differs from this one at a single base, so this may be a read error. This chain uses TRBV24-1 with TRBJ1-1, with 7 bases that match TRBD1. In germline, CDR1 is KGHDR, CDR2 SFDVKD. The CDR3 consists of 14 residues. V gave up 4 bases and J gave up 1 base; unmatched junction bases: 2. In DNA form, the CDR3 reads TGTGCCACCAGTGAGACAGGGACGAACACTGAAGCTTTCTTT. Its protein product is CATSETGTNTEAFF.

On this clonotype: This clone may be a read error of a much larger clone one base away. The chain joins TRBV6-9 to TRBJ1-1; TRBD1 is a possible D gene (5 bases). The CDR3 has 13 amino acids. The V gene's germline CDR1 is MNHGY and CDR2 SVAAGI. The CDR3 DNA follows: TGTGCCAGCAGTTACGGGGGAAGCACTCAAGCTTTCTTT. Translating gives CASSYGGSTQAFF.

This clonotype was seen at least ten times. CDR3 DNA: TGTGCCAGCAGCCCGGGACAGGGGGTCGGGAACATTCAGTACTTC. Its protein product is CASSPGQGVGNIQYF. The chain has TRBV11-2 and TRBJ2-4, with TRBD1 identical over 11 bases. The CDR3 is 15 amino acids. Germline loops: CDR1 SGHAT, CDR2 FQNNGV. The V segment lost 5 bases and the J segment 7 bases; nucleotides outside the gene matches: 7.

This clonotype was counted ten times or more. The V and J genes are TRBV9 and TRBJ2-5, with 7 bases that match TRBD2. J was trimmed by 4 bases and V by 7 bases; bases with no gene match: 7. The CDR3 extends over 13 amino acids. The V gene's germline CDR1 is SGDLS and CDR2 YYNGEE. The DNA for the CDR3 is TGTGCCAGCGGTGGAGGGAGGGGAGAGACCCAGTACTTC. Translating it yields CASGGGRGETQYF.

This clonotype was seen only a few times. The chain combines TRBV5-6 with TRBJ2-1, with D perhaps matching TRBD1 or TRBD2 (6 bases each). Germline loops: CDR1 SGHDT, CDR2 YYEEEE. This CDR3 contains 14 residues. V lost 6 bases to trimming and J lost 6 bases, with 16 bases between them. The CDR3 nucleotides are TGTGCCAGCATCCTAGGTGGGGGGCTCAATGAGCAGTTCTTC. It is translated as CASILGGGLNEQFF.

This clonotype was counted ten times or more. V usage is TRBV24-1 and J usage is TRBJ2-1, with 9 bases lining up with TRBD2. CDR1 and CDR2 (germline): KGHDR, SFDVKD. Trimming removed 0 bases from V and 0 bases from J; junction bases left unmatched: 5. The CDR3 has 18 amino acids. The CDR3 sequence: CATSDLRAGGTSYNEQFF. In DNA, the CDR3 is TGTGCCACCAGTGATTTGCGAGCGGGGGGCACCTCCTACAATGAGCAGTTCTTC.

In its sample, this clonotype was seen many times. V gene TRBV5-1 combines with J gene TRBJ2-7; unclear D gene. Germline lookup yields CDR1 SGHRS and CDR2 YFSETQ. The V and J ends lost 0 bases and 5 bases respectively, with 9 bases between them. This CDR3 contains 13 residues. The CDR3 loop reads CASSLVGGNEQYF. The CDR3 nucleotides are TGCGCCAGCAGCTTGGTCGGTGGGAACGAGCAGTACTTC.

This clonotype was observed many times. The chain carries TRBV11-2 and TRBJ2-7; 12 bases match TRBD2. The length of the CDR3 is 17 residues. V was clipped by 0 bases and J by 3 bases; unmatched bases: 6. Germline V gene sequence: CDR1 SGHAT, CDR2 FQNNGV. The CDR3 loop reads CASSLESSGGALYEQYF. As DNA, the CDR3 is TGTGCCAGCAGCTTAGAGTCTAGCGGGGGGGCCCTCTACGAGCAGTACTTC.

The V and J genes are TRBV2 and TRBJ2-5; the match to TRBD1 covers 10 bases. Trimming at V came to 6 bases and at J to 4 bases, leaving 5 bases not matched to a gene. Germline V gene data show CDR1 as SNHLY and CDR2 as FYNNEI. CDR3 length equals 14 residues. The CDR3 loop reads CASRRDRGRETQYF. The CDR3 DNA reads TGTGCCAGCAGGAGGGACAGGGGTAGAGAGACCCAGTACTTC.

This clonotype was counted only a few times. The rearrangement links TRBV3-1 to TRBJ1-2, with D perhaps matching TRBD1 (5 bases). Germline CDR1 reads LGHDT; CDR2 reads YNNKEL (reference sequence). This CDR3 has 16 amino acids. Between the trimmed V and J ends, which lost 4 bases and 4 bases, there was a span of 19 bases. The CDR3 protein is CASSPSQSGGAYGYTF. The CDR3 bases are TGTGCCAGCAGCCCCTCACAGTCGGGGGGTGCCTATGGCTACACCTTC.

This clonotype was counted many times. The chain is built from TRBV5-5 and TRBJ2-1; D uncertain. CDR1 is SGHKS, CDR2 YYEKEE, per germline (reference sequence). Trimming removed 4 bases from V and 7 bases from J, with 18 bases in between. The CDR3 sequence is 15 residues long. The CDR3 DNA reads TGTGCCAGCAGCGCCTCCTTCCTACACATGAATGAGCAGTTCTTC. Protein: CASSASFLHMNEQFF.

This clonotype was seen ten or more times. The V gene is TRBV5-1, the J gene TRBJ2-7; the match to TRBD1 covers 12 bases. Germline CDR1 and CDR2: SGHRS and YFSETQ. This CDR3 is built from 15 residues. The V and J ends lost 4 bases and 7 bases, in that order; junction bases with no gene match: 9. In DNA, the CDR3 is TGCGCCAGCAGCGAAGGGACAGGGGGCGCGGGTGAGCAGTACTTC. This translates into CASSEGTGGAGEQYF. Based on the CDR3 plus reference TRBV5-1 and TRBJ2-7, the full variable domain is KAGVTQTPRYLIKTRGQQVTLSCSPISGHRSVSWYQQTPGQGLQFLFEYFSETQRNKGNFPGRFSGRQFSNSRSEMNVSTLELGDSALYLCASSEGTGGAGEQYFGPGTRLTVT.